This T cell receptor beta chain derives from a study of somatic mutations in cytotoxic T cells in rheumatoid arthritis (TCRdb year 2017). A note on the overall study: A FACSAria II or Sony SH800 was used to flow-sort some V beta antibody-stained T-cell populations at nearly 100% purity, and TCRB sequencing was also done on sorted V beta1+ cells. Whether expanded CD8+ T-cell clones in untreated, newly diagnosed rheumatoid arthritis carry somatic mutations was the study question, and clonality was characterized with TCRB deep sequencing. Median age was essentially the same in the patient group and the control group. TCRB deep sequencing was performed for more than 50 rheumatoid arthritis patients and approximately 18 healthy controls.

Buffy coats from roughly 19 blood donors served as healthy controls, a group that was 55% female with a median age of about 60 years (range 21-70). Flow cytometry confirmed the purity of CD4+ and CD8+ cells that had been isolated by positive magnetic bead selection on an AutoMACS. Peripheral blood mononuclear cells were isolated by Ficoll-Paque PLUS density gradient separation. Nucleospin Tissue or Tissue XS kits were used to extract DNA from CD4-enriched, CD8-enriched or PBMC samples, and a Qubit 2.0 fluorometer was used for quantification. What the authors observed across the whole study: Rheumatoid arthritis patients and age-matched healthy controls did not significantly differ in CD8+ T-cell clonality. In about an eighth of the roughly 65 patients the largest CD8+ clone exceeded 20% of CD8+ cells, and several identical CD8+ TCRB sequences were shared between blood and synovial fluid. Healthy controls showed no age-related increase in CD8+ clonality, whereas patients did (Spearman r ≈ 0.49). Viral specificity could not be ruled out by absence from virus-specific databases, and the antigen targets of the expanded CD8+ clones remained unknown. No adjustment for multiple comparisons was made for the slight TRBV07 underrepresentation in patients.

Note on this clone: Which antigen it targets is not known. No clone much larger than this one lies a single base away; base qualities are absent.

The cysteine opens and the phenylalanine closes a CDR3 of 12 amino acids. Only CDR3 DNA remains: 36 bases, in frame from the first base. CDR1 and CDR2 are drawn from the germline V gene: ENHRY, SYGVKD. Deletion took 3 bases off V and 3 bases off J, with a span of 5 bases between the germline ends. Sequencing of TCRB CDR3 was done on genomic DNA with the immunoSEQ assay. The paper's data handling went like this. The analyses included only productive TCRB rearrangements. Clonality was expressed as a Shannon entropy-based productive clonality index, with each clone defined by a unique TCRB CDR3 sequence. The template counts of each clone relative to the total templates per sample were used to calculate repertoire overlap between two samples. Flow cytometry-measured V-gene usage correlated with V-gene usage from TCRB sequencing, with a Spearman r of around 0.6. In its TCRdb copy, this immuneACCESS table keeps in-frame sequences only and misses some clones. Where compared with another copy, unresolved V genes explain less than half of these, and the others have no known cause. D and trimming come from the DNA, and the V and J calls and clone size come from that table. For this sample the table gives fewer than 20,000 clones, of which roughly 70% were detected only once. Less than 6% of the sample is taken by the ten largest.

Source material: CD8+ T cells sorted from blood. The chain is made from TRBV10-3 and TRBJ2-5; no confident D gene assignment can be made. This TCR was sampled from a man aged 60 to 75 in good health. CDR3 sequence: CAISDPEETQYF. In nucleotides, the sequence is TGTGCCATCAGTGACCCAGAAGAGACCCAGTACTTC.